The 24 T cell receptor beta chains presented below share a single source sample, sequenced in a study of control samples from healthy donors and cancer patients. TCRdb's table, derived via immunoSEQ multiplex PCR, lists solely in-frame clones and lacks some. The sample has some 120,000 clones, over 85% seen once; the top ten hold approximately 2.5%. The sequencing input was blood. The receptors shown here come from a man between 25 and 39 years old in good health.

The CDR3 DNA is TGCAGCGTTGCGGACAGGGCGAATTCACCCCTCCACTTT. Translation: CSVADRANSPLHF. The V call is TRBV29-1, the J call TRBJ1-6, with TRBD1 matching 8 bases. Germline V gene data show CDR1 as SQVTM and CDR2 as ANQGSEA. V shed 4 bases, J shed 7 bases, and the junction held 3 bases outside the gene matches. The length of the CDR3 is 13 residues. Together with reference TRBV29-1 and TRBJ1-6, the CDR3 gives the full variable domain: SAVISQKPSRDICQRGTSLTIQCQVDSQVTMMFWYRQQPGQSLTLIATANQGSEATYESGFVIDKFPISRPNLTFSTLTVSNMSPEDSSIYLCSVADRANSPLHFGNGTRLTVT.

The rearrangement joins TRBV2 to TRBJ2-3, with TRBD1 identical over 7 bases. Per germline, CDR1 SNHLY and CDR2 FYNNEI. Losses at the gene ends were 9 bases for V and 1 base for J; bases not matched to a gene: 4. The CDR3 has 13 amino acids. The CDR3 DNA is TGTGCCAGGTTAGGACAGGGCACAGATACGCAGTATTTT. It encodes CARLGQGTDTQYF.

The rearrangement links TRBV30 to TRBJ2-5; D is unclear. The CDR3 runs to 14 residues. Germline V gene lookup returns CDR1 GTSNPN and CDR2 SVGIG (reference sequence). The V gene lost 2 bases and the J gene lost 5 bases, with 15 bases spanning the gap. The CDR3 spells CAWSHLGSDETQYF. The CDR3 DNA follows: TGTGCCTGGAGTCACCTGGGAAGCGACGAGACCCAGTACTTC.

The chain carries TRBV12-3 or TRBV12-4 and TRBJ1-1; D ambiguous. The CDR3 is 10 residues long. The V and J ends lost 2 bases and 7 bases respectively, with 2 bases between them. CDR3 nucleotides: TGTGCCAGCAGTTTAATTGAAGCTTTCTTT. This gives the protein CASSLIEAFF.

The chain uses TRBV28 and TRBJ1-5, with D unclear. This CDR3 contains 14 residues. Germline V gene sequence: CDR1 MDHEN, CDR2 SYDVKM. Trimming removed 7 bases from V and 6 bases from J, with 16 bases in between. The CDR3 here is CASTLRASGQPQHF. The CDR3, as DNA: TGTGCCAGCACCCTAAGGGCCTCGGGTCAGCCCCAGCATTTT.

The V gene is TRBV9, the J gene TRBJ2-3; 8 bases match TRBD2. The V segment lost 4 bases and the J segment 2 bases; nucleotides outside the gene matches: 3. The germline CDR1 and CDR2 sequences are SGDLS and YYNGEE. CDR3 length equals 14 residues. In nucleotides, the CDR3 is TGTGCCAGCAGCTCGGGGGGGGACACAGATACGCAGTATTTT. As protein: CASSSGGDTDTQYF.

V is TRBV24-1 and J is TRBJ2-7; D might be TRBD2 (6 bases). Germline V CDR1 and CDR2: KGHDR, SFDVKD. Trimming left V 3 bases short and J 7 bases short, with 6 bases between. The CDR3 totals 11 residues. As DNA, the CDR3 is TGTGCCACCAGTGATGGAGGGGAGCAGTACTTC. It encodes CATSDGGEQYF.

This rearrangement joins TRBV21-1 to TRBJ2-7; the table's D gene call, TRBD1, was not cross checked with the DNA. TRBV21-1 is annotated as a pseudogene. The CDR3 sequence is 16 residues long. In DNA, the CDR3 is TGTGCCAGCAGCGCCTCAGCAGGGGACAGAGCCTACGAGCAGTACTTC. The encoded protein is CASSASAGDRAYEQYF.

The sample holds one count of this clone. The gene calls are TRBV27 and TRBJ1-2; tentative D call: TRBD1 (5 bases). CDR1 is MNHEY, CDR2 SMNVEV, per germline (reference sequence). The CDR3 is made up of 14 amino acids. V lost 0 bases, J lost 8 bases, and 13 bases lay in between. The CDR3 DNA sequence: TGTGCCAGCAGTTTATCATCCAGGGCTTGGGGCTACACCTTC. It codes for CASSLSSRAWGYTF.

This chain connects TRBV7-3 to TRBJ2-2, with D unresolved. The CDR3 totals 14 residues. The V gene lost 3 bases and the J gene lost 0 bases, with 5 bases spanning the gap. CDR1 is SGHTA and CDR2 is FQGTGA in the germline V gene. The CDR3 region has the DNA TGTGCCAGCAGCTTCCCCACGAACACCGGGGAGCTGTTTTTT. Translation: CASSFPTNTGELFF. The full variable domain, in which reference TRBV7-3 and TRBJ2-2 provide the parts outside the CDR3, is GAGVSQTPSNKVTEKGKYVELRCDPISGHTALYWYRQSLGQGPEFLIYFQGTGAADDSGLPNDRFFAVRPEGSVSTLKIQRTERGDSAVYLCASSFPTNTGELFFGEGSRLTVL.

CDR3 in amino acids: CASSERLWPADAEAFF. The CDR3 DNA follows: TGTGCCAGCAGTGAAAGATTGTGGCCAGCTGACGCTGAAGCTTTCTTT. This sequence joins TRBV6-1 and TRBJ1-1; the D is unclear. CDR1 and CDR2 (germline): MNHNS, SASEGT. Trimming removed 2 bases at V and 6 bases at J, with 19 bases between. The CDR3 consists of 16 residues.

The J gene is TRBJ2-6, the V gene TRBV4-1; D gene uncertain. The CDR3 length is 13 residues. The germline CDR1 and CDR2 sequences are MGHRA and YSYEKL. The V end lost 8 bases, the J end lost 3 bases, and 8 bases lay between the germline ends. The CDR3 region is CASALGGANVLTF. CDR3 DNA sequence: TGCGCCAGCGCCCTCGGTGGGGCCAACGTCCTGACTTTC.

This chain connects TRBV27 to TRBJ1-1, with D hard to call. V shed 5 bases and J shed 0 bases, with 22 bases lying between them. Germline V gene data show CDR1 as MNHEY and CDR2 as SMNVEV (reference sequence). This CDR3 is built from 18 residues. The CDR3 sequence is CASSRDVAAGPVNTEAFF. In nucleotides, the CDR3 is TGTGCCAGCAGTCGCGACGTGGCAGCCGGACCGGTGAACACTGAAGCTTTCTTT.

The chain combines TRBV9 with TRBJ1-2; weak D call: TRBD1 (5 bases). The CDR3 has 16 residues. V was pared by 0 bases and J by 3 bases, with 15 bases between. Germline V CDR1 and CDR2: SGDLS, YYNGEE. The CDR3 spells CASSVASAGIDYGYTF. The CDR3 DNA reads TGTGCCAGCAGCGTAGCGAGCGCAGGGATCGACTATGGCTACACCTTC.

V is TRBV12-5 and J is TRBJ1-2; 12 nucleotides agree with TRBD1. Germline V gene sequence: CDR1 LGHNT, CDR2 FRNRAP. The junction had 9 bases not matched to a gene; V was cut back by 6 bases and J by 7 bases. The CDR3 is 15 amino acids. CDR3 residues: CASGPGTGGLGGYTF. Here the CDR3 DNA reads TGTGCTAGTGGCCCCGGGACAGGGGGCCTGGGTGGCTACACCTTC.

The V gene is TRBV7-9, the J gene TRBJ2-5, with D possibly TRBD2 on 6 matching bases. CDR3 length: 15 amino acids. Germline loops: CDR1 SEHNR, CDR2 FQNEAQ (reference sequence). The V end was cut by 2 bases, the J end by 3 bases, with 13 bases between. The CDR3 here is CASSLRVSGEETQYF. DNA of the CDR3: TGTGCCAGCAGCTTAAGGGTCTCGGGGGAAGAGACCCAGTACTTC.

The rearrangement links TRBV11-2 to TRBJ1-2; 8 bases map to TRBD1. Germline V gene sequence: CDR1 SGHAT, CDR2 FQNNGV. V gave up 4 bases and J gave up 2 bases; unmatched junction bases: 9. The CDR3 is made up of 16 amino acids. CDR3 in DNA: TGTGCCAGCAGCTCTCAGGCGGACAGGGTAAACTATGGCTACACCTTC. Translating it yields CASSSQADRVNYGYTF. The full variable domain, its missing parts supplied by reference TRBV11-2 and TRBJ1-2, is EAGVAQSPRYKIIEKRQSVAFWCNPISGHATLYWYQQILGQGPKLLIQFQNNGVVDDSQLPKDRFSAERLKGVDSTLKIQPAKLEDSAVYLCASSSQADRVNYGYTFGSGTRLTVV.

The chain has TRBV28 and TRBJ1-2, with D possibly being TRBD1 (5 bases). The CDR3 is made up of 12 amino acids. Per germline, CDR1 MDHEN and CDR2 SYDVKM. Trimming pared 10 bases from V and 2 bases from J, leaving 11 bases between. The DNA of the CDR3 is TGTGCCATCCTACGGGGGAACTATGGCTACACCTTC. It yields the protein CAILRGNYGYTF.

The chain is built from TRBV7-9 and TRBJ2-5, with 11 bases matching TRBD2. Germline V CDR1 and CDR2: SEHNR, FQNEAQ (reference sequence). There are 16 residues in the CDR3. Trimming cost V 4 bases and J 7 bases; bases outside gene matches: 11. The CDR3, as DNA: TGTGCCAGCAGCTCCTTGGGACTAGCGGTACTGGGGACCCAGTACTTC. This gives the protein CASSSLGLAVLGTQYF. The full variable domain, completed using reference TRBV7-9 and TRBJ2-5, is DTGVSQNPRHKITKRGQNVTFRCDPISEHNRLYWYRQTLGQGPEFLTYFQNEAQLEKSRLLSDRFSAERPKGSFSTLEIQRTEQGDSAMYLCASSSLGLAVLGTQYFGPGTRLLVL.

The chain links TRBV9 to TRBJ2-3; D is perhaps TRBD1 or TRBD2 (5 bases each). The length of the CDR3 is 17 residues. Between the trimmed V and J ends, which lost 0 bases and 4 bases, there was a span of 18 bases. Germline CDR1 and CDR2: SGDLS and YYNGEE. The CDR3 nucleotides read TGTGCCAGCAGCGTAGGAGGGAATTGGCAGGGAGCAGATACGCAGTATTTT. This sequence encodes CASSVGGNWQGADTQYF.

Concerning this clone itself: At one end, the junction sequence differs from germline, possibly due to a read error. The chain couples TRBV11-2 to TRBJ1-3; TRBD1 is a possible D gene (5 bases). The CDR3 sequence is 17 residues long. CDR1 SGHAT and CDR2 FQNNGV come from the germline V gene. Written as DNA, the CDR3 is TGTGCCAGCAACTTAGGGAGCGGGCAGGGCACTGGAAACACCATATATTTT. As protein: CASNLGSGQGTGNTIYF.

This clone was counted a few times. The chain combines TRBV3-1 (or the pseudogene TRBV3-2) with TRBJ1-6; D is uncertain. From germline, CDR1 is LGHDT and CDR2 YNNKEL (reference sequence). The V gene lost 1 base and the J gene lost 10 bases, with 11 bases spanning the gap. The CDR3 is made up of 14 amino acids. The CDR3 region has the DNA TGTGCCAGCAGCCAAGTAGGAGGAGGGTCACCCCTCCACTTT. This encodes CASSQVGGGSPLHF.

This clone was recorded only once. This chain joins TRBV7-8 and TRBJ2-7; no firm D call. Per the germline V gene, CDR1 is SGHVS and CDR2 is FQNEAQ. With 0 bases removed from V and 3 bases from J, the gap between germline ends came to 9 bases. This CDR3 region has 14 residues. The CDR3: CASSLAVGNYEQYF. CDR3 nucleotide sequence: TGTGCCAGCAGCTTAGCGGTAGGGAACTACGAGCAGTACTTC.

The chain employs TRBV3-1 (or the pseudogene TRBV3-2) and TRBJ2-3; 10 nucleotides line up with TRBD1. This CDR3 is 15 amino acids long. Germline V gives CDR1 LGHDT, CDR2 YNNKEL (reference sequence). Trimming took 1 base from V and 4 from J; bases not matched to a gene: 2. The CDR3 nucleotides read TGTGCCAGCAGCCAAGGACAGGGGGCGGCAGATACGCAGTATTTT. Protein sequence: CASSQGQGAADTQYF.